Following are 10 T cell receptor beta chains from one sample sequenced in a study of cytotoxic CD8 clonotypes in ibrutinib-treated CLL. The protocol was immunoSEQ multiplex PCR, while the TCRdb copy is restricted to in-frame clones and leaves out a portion. The sample carries about 150,000 clones, around 80% recorded once. Sequencing used PBMCs, obtained after 12 months of ibrutinib treatment. The receptors derive from a human donor with chronic lymphocytic leukemia.

The chain couples TRBV18 to TRBJ2-2; the D is unclear. Trimming removed 6 bases from V and 2 bases from J, with 4 bases in between. Germline assignment: CDR1 KGHSH and CDR2 LQKENI. This CDR3 is built from 12 residues. The chain's CDR3 is CASSINTGELFF. The CDR3 DNA sequence: TGTGCCAGCTCTATAAACACCGGGGAGCTGTTTTTT.

This chain joins TRBV19 and TRBJ2-5; 8 positions match TRBD1. From germline, CDR1 is LNHDA and CDR2 SQIVND (reference sequence). Trimming removed 5 bases from V and 6 bases from J; junction bases left unmatched: 8. The CDR3 extends over 14 amino acids. The CDR3 region is CASSQSGGAKTQYF. The CDR3 region has the DNA TGTGCCAGTAGTCAATCAGGGGGCGCGAAGACCCAGTACTTC.

The rearrangement joins TRBV4-3 to TRBJ2-1, with D tentatively TRBD2 (5 bases). Germline CDR1 LGHNA, CDR2 YSLEER. This CDR3 is built from 15 residues. V was shortened by 1 base and J by 6 bases, with 13 bases between the two germline ends. The CDR3 here is CASSQATSIANEQFF. For the CDR3, the DNA is TGCGCCAGCAGCCAAGCAACTAGTATAGCCAATGAGCAGTTCTTC.

This clone appeared a few times. This sequence joins TRBV20-1 and TRBJ1-2, with D uncertain. Germline CDR1 reads DFQATT; CDR2 reads SNEGSKA (reference sequence). Trimming removed 3 bases at V and 7 bases at J, with 9 bases between. The CDR3 spans 11 residues. The CDR3 region is CSARDVGGYTF. The CDR3 DNA reads TGCAGTGCTAGGGACGTGGGTGGCTACACCTTC.

V gene TRBV9 combines with J gene TRBJ2-7, with unresolved D. The CDR3 extends over 14 amino acids. Germline V gives CDR1 SGDLS, CDR2 YYNGEE. Trimming pared 2 bases from V and 5 bases from J, leaving 14 bases between. The chain's CDR3 is CASSVQLDADEQYF. The CDR3 DNA is TGTGCCAGCAGCGTCCAGCTAGACGCTGACGAGCAGTACTTC.

J is TRBJ1-4 and V is TRBV4-3; D is ambiguous. This CDR3 comprises 15 residues. CDR1 and CDR2 (germline): LGHNA, YSLEER. V gave up 1 base and J gave up 7 bases, with 13 bases separating them. CDR3 amino acids: CASSQGLQLSEKLFF. The CDR3 DNA reads TGCGCCAGCAGCCAAGGACTTCAGTTAAGTGAAAAACTGTTTTTT.

The V and J genes are TRBV2 and TRBJ1-1; TRBD1 is a possible D gene (5 bases). The germline V and J ends were trimmed by 0 bases and 3 bases, with 14 bases remaining between them. This CDR3 has 16 amino acids. Germline CDR1 reads SNHLY; CDR2 reads FYNNEI. The CDR3 bases are TGTGCCAGCAGTGAAGCGTGGGGCCGACCCCACACTGAAGCTTTCTTT. This translates into CASSEAWGRPHTEAFF.

J is TRBJ1-2 and V is TRBV9; 9 bases are shared with TRBD1. V lost 4 bases, J lost 7 bases, and 8 bases stayed unmatched. Germline lookup yields CDR1 SGDLS and CDR2 YYNGEE. There are 14 residues in the CDR3. The CDR3 DNA reads as TGTGCCAGCAGCCCCCGCACAGGGGGCAGTGGCTACACCTTC. Translation: CASSPRTGGSGYTF. Supplemented by reference TRBV9 and TRBJ1-2, the full variable domain reads DSGVTQTPKHLITATGQRVTLRCSPRSGDLSVYWYQQSLDQGLQFLIQYYNGEERAKGNILERFSAQQFPDLHSELNLSSLELGDSALYFCASSPRTGGSGYTFGSGTRLTVV.

This clone was seen only once. The chain uses TRBV4-1 and TRBJ2-1; tentative D call: TRBD1 (5 bases). V lost 0 bases, J lost 9 bases, and 15 bases lay in between. Germline lookup yields CDR1 MGHRA and CDR2 YSYEKL. This CDR3 region has 15 residues. The CDR3 region is CASSQDGKGRTEQFF. CDR3 nucleotides: TGCGCCAGCAGCCAAGATGGGAAGGGGCGAACTGAGCAGTTCTTC.

This sequence joins TRBV27 and TRBJ2-7; maybe TRBD2 (6 bases). Between the trimmed V and J ends, which lost 3 bases and 6 bases, there was a span of 18 bases. Germline V gene lookup returns CDR1 MNHEY and CDR2 SMNVEV (reference sequence). CDR3 length: 15 residues. For the CDR3, the DNA is TGTGCCAGCAGTTTTACAGGACTACACAACCGCGAGCAGTACTTC. Its translation is CASSFTGLHNREQYF.